The 27 T cell receptor beta chains reported below all come from one sample, sequenced in a study of blood T cell repertoires in COVID-19. TCRdb keeps only in-frame clones here, not all; method: immunoSEQ multiplex PCR. The sample has about 97,000 clones, around 87% seen once. The material sequenced was peripheral blood. The source is a human donor in a cohort sampled during active COVID-19.

The chain links TRBV2 to TRBJ1-4; D possibly corresponds to TRBD1 (6 bases). The CDR3 runs to 15 residues. Germline CDR1 SNHLY, CDR2 FYNNEI. The V and J ends lost 4 bases and 7 bases respectively, with 16 bases between them. CDR3 sequence (DNA): TGTGCCAGCAGTGTCCCAGGGGTAGGAGGTGAAAAACTGTTTTTT. Translated: CASSVPGVGGEKLFF.

The chain combines TRBV6-2 or TRBV6-3 with TRBJ1-5; weak D call: TRBD1 (6 bases). V was trimmed by 4 bases and J by 3 bases, leaving 16 bases between them. The germline V gene has CDR1 MNHEY and CDR2 SVGEGT. The CDR3 is 16 residues long. As DNA, the CDR3 is TGTGCCAGCAGTTGGAACGGGAGGGGGTCCAATCAGCCCCAGCATTTT. This translates into CASSWNGRGSNQPQHF.

V and J are TRBV2 and TRBJ2-6; 9 bases match TRBD1. The junction had 5 bases not matched to a gene; V was cut back by 5 bases and J by 0 bases. Germline CDR1 is SNHLY and CDR2 is FYNNEI. This CDR3 is built from 17 residues. CDR3 DNA sequence: TGTGCCAGCAGTCCCGGGACAGGGTCCTCTGGGGCCAACGTCCTGACTTTC. As protein: CASSPGTGSSGANVLTF.

This clone has only one observation. The chain employs TRBV19 and TRBJ1-5; D remains unclear. V lost 3 bases and J 9 bases, leaving 9 bases between the germline ends. From germline, CDR1 is LNHDA and CDR2 SQIVND (reference sequence). There are 12 residues in the CDR3. In DNA form, the CDR3 reads TGTGCCAGTAGTATGGTAGCCCGGCCCCAGCATTTT. Amino acid sequence: CASSMVARPQHF. The whole variable domain, filled in from reference TRBV19 and TRBJ1-5, reads DGGITQSPKYLFRKEGQNVTLSCEQNLNHDAMYWYRQDPGQGLRLIYYSQIVNDFQKGDIAEGYSVSREKKESFPLTVTSAQKNPTAFYLCASSMVARPQHFGDGTRLSIL.

This clone has only a few counts. This chain links TRBV10-1 with TRBJ2-2, with D unclear. The CDR3 extends over 13 amino acids. Trimming left V 5 bases short and J 2 bases short, with 6 bases between. Germline values: CDR1 WNHNN, CDR2 SYGVQD (reference sequence). The chain's CDR3 is CASSPTNTGELFF. The DNA for the CDR3 is TGCGCCAGCAGTCCTACTAACACCGGGGAGCTGTTTTTT.

This clone appeared a single time. The chain has TRBV4-2 and TRBJ2-1, with D perhaps matching TRBD2 (6 bases). Germline V CDR1 and CDR2: LGHNA, YNFKEQ. The ends were cut back, 0 bases at V and 8 bases at J, with 14 bases in the middle. This CDR3 region has 15 residues. The CDR3, as DNA: TGTGCCAGCAGCCAAGAGGGCAGGGAGGTCGATGAGCAGTTCTTC. This translates into CASSQEGREVDEQFF.

The chain has TRBV12-3 or TRBV12-4 and TRBJ2-1; TRBD2 aligns across 7 bases. This CDR3 region has 13 residues. V dropped 3 bases and J dropped 7; count of bases not matched to a gene: 3. CDR3 bases: TGTGCCAGCAGTTTCGACGGGAGGAATGAGCAGTTCTTC. This translates into CASSFDGRNEQFF.

The V gene is TRBV7-9, the J gene TRBJ2-7, with TRBD1 matching over 9 bases. The CDR3 is made up of 15 amino acids. The V gene end was trimmed by 5 bases and the J gene end by 1 base; junction bases not matched to a gene: 6. Germline CDR1 and CDR2: SEHNR and FQNEAQ (reference sequence). The CDR3 DNA sequence: TGTGCCAGCAGCGTACAGGGGGCCCCATCCTACGAGCAGTACTTC. Amino acids: CASSVQGAPSYEQYF.

The V call is TRBV11-2, the J call TRBJ1-1; a weak D match, TRBD1 (5 bases). Trimming pared 1 base from V and 4 bases from J, leaving 13 bases between. The germline gives CDR1 SGHAT, CDR2 FQNNGV. This CDR3 contains 15 residues. CDR3 region: CASSLGQGTSTEAFF. CDR3 DNA sequence: TGTGCCAGCAGCTTAGGGCAGGGCACGAGCACTGAAGCTTTCTTT.

V usage is TRBV2 and J usage is TRBJ1-2; 9 bases line up with TRBD1. Germline assignment: CDR1 SNHLY and CDR2 FYNNEI. The CDR3 contains 14 residues. After removal of 6 bases from V and 7 bases from J, the junction contained 9 bases not matched to a gene. The CDR3 region has the DNA TGTGCCAGCAGACCGGGACAGGGTCGGGGTGGCTACACCTTC. Its translation: CASRPGQGRGGYTF. The entire variable domain, with the rest obtained from reference TRBV2 and TRBJ1-2, is as follows: EPEVTQTPSHQVTQMGQEVILRCVPISNHLYFYWYRQILGQKVEFLVSFYNNEISEKSEIFDDQFSVERPDGSNFTLKIRSTKLEDSAMYFCASRPGQGRGGYTFGSGTRLTVV.

This clone showed up just once. The rearrangement uses TRBV6-5 and TRBJ2-5, with 7 bases identical to TRBD2. Trimming removed 1 base from V and 2 bases from J; junction bases left unmatched: 4. This CDR3 has 15 amino acids. Germline V lookup: CDR1 MNHEY, CDR2 SVGAGI. The CDR3 DNA follows: TGTGCCAGCAGTTACTTGGGAGCGGGGCAAGAGACCCAGTACTTC. The encoded protein is CASSYLGAGQETQYF.

The chain combines TRBV20-1 with TRBJ2-7; 11 nucleotides match TRBD2. Per germline, CDR1 DFQATT and CDR2 SNEGSKA (reference sequence). The CDR3 has 15 amino acids. V lost 3 bases and J lost 0; bases outside the gene matches: 4. The CDR3 protein is CSASAGTSGSYEQYF. CDR3 nucleotide sequence: TGCAGTGCTAGTGCCGGGACTAGCGGCTCCTACGAGCAGTACTTC.

This clone was seen only once. This chain uses TRBV27 with TRBJ1-2, with 8 bases lining up with TRBD1. The CDR3 length is 13 residues. Losses at the gene ends were 6 bases for V and 9 bases for J; bases not matched to a gene: 9. The germline V gene encodes CDR1 MNHEY and CDR2 SMNVEV (reference sequence). CDR3 bases: TGTGCCAGCAGAACTGGACAGGGATGGAGCTACACCTTC. This encodes CASRTGQGWSYTF.

The V call is TRBV6-2 or TRBV6-3, the J call TRBJ1-4; TRBD1 aligns across 8 bases. Unmatched junction bases numbered 10, after V lost 1 base and J lost 0 bases. In germline, CDR1 is MNHEY, CDR2 SVGEGT. CDR3 size: 19 residues. This CDR3 is CASSYLRRTGPATNEKLFF. DNA of the CDR3: TGTGCCAGCAGTTACTTGCGGAGGACAGGGCCTGCAACTAATGAAAAACTGTTTTTT.

This clone has only a few counts. J is TRBJ1-4 and V is TRBV12-3 or TRBV12-4, with unresolved D. The CDR3 is 13 amino acids. V lost 9 bases to trimming and J lost 4 bases, with 12 bases between them. The CDR3 sequence is CASMRLGNEKLFF. Here the CDR3 DNA reads TGTGCCAGTATGCGGTTGGGTAATGAAAAACTGTTTTTT.

The chain combines TRBV9 with TRBJ2-3; possible D gene TRBD2, 6 bases. Trimming pared 2 bases from V and 6 bases from J, leaving 16 bases between. The CDR3 runs to 15 residues. Germline assignment: CDR1 SGDLS and CDR2 YYNGEE. The CDR3 sequence is CASSVTGLQGDTQYF. CDR3 bases: TGTGCCAGCAGCGTGACGGGACTCCAAGGCGATACGCAGTATTTT.

This clone came up once. The V call is TRBV7-6, the J call TRBJ2-7; 10 nucleotides line up with TRBD1. Trimming removed 5 bases from V and 0 bases from J; junction bases left unmatched: 10. The CDR3 totals 17 residues. Looked up from germline, CDR1 is SGHVS and CDR2 is FNYEAQ. CDR3 residues: CASSMQGQGISSYEQYF. For the CDR3, the DNA is TGTGCCAGCAGCATGCAGGGACAGGGGATCAGCTCCTACGAGCAGTACTTC. Full variable domain (outside the CDR3, taken from reference TRBV7-6 and TRBJ2-7): GAGVSQSPRYKVTKRGQDVALRCDPISGHVSLYWYRQALGQGPEFLTYFNYEAQQDKSGLPNDRFSAERPEGSISTLTIQRTEQRDSAMYRCASSMQGQGISSYEQYFGPGTRLTVT.

This sequence joins TRBV18 and TRBJ2-7; D may be TRBD1 (5 bases). Germline V lookup: CDR1 KGHSH, CDR2 LQKENI. V gave up 0 bases and J gave up 6 bases, with 12 bases separating them. The CDR3 is made up of 14 amino acids. CDR3 sequence reads: CASSPPAAQAEQYF. CDR3 DNA sequence: TGTGCCAGCTCACCACCGGCGGCACAGGCCGAGCAGTACTTC. Based on the CDR3 plus reference TRBV18 and TRBJ2-7, the full variable domain is NAGVMQNPRHLVRRRGQEARLRCSPMKGHSHVYWYRQLPEEGLKFMVYLQKENIIDESGMPKERFSAEFPKEGPSILRIQQVVRGDSAAYFCASSPPAAQAEQYFGPGTRLTVT.

This chain links TRBV2 with TRBJ2-2; TRBD1 matches at 8 bases. Trimming at V came to 3 bases and at J to 2 bases, leaving 2 bases not matched to a gene. This CDR3 is built from 15 residues. Per the germline V gene, CDR1 is SNHLY and CDR2 is FYNNEI. The CDR3 coding sequence is TGTGCCAGCAGTGACAGGGGGCCCAACACCGGGGAGCTGTTTTTT. It specifies CASSDRGPNTGELFF.

The DNA for the CDR3 is TGTGCCAGCAGCTTTTGGCAATTGGAGACCCAGTACTTC. Amino acids: CASSFWQLETQYF. The V gene is TRBV5-6, the J gene TRBJ2-5; D gene ambiguous. The germline V and J ends were trimmed by 2 bases and 5 bases, with 10 bases remaining between them. This CDR3 is built from 13 residues. Germline V lookup: CDR1 SGHDT, CDR2 YYEEEE. Full variable domain (remainder filled in from reference TRBV5-6 and TRBJ2-5): DAGVTQSPTHLIKTRGQQVTLRCSPKSGHDTVSWYQQALGQGPQFIFQYYEEEERQRGNFPDRFSGHQFPNYSSELNVNALLLGDSALYLCASSFWQLETQYFGPGTRLLVL.

The J gene is TRBJ1-1, the V gene TRBV5-6, with D unclear. This CDR3 is 13 amino acids long. V lost 2 bases and J 1 base, leaving 6 bases between the germline ends. Per germline, CDR1 SGHDT and CDR2 YYEEEE. The CDR3 spells CASSLQSNTEAFF. Here the CDR3 DNA reads TGTGCCAGCAGCTTACAGTCGAACACTGAAGCTTTCTTT.

The J gene is TRBJ2-7, the V gene TRBV7-2; a weak D match, TRBD1 (6 bases). V lost 4 bases and J lost 4, with 14 bases in between. Germline V gene data show CDR1 as SGHTA and CDR2 as FQGNSA. The CDR3 is 14 amino acids. This CDR3 is CASSWDGTIYEQYF. The CDR3 region has the DNA TGTGCCAGCAGCTGGGACGGGACAATATACGAGCAGTACTTC.

V is TRBV4-2 and J is TRBJ2-5; TRBD2 is a possible D gene (5 bases). This CDR3 spans 13 amino acids. The germline V and J ends were trimmed by 4 bases and 1 base, with 7 bases remaining between them. Germline V lookup: CDR1 LGHNA, CDR2 YNFKEQ. CDR3 DNA sequence: TGTGCCAGCAGCCCTCTAGCCCAAGAGACCCAGTACTTC. Translation gives CASSPLAQETQYF.

The genes are TRBV7-2 and TRBJ2-1, with D possibly matching TRBD1 (6 bases). Trimming left V 0 bases short and J 6 bases short, with 15 bases between. The CDR3 runs 16 residues. Germline V gives CDR1 SGHTA, CDR2 FQGNSA. DNA of the CDR3: TGTGCCAGCAGCTTAGCCCCGGGACGGACAGCCAATGAGCAGTTCTTC. Translation gives CASSLAPGRTANEQFF.

This chain joins TRBV28 and TRBJ2-7; 16 bases fit TRBD2. Germline CDR1 is MDHEN and CDR2 is SYDVKM. This CDR3 comprises 18 residues. Germline trimming cut 8 bases from V and 3 bases from J; bases unmatched to any gene: 13. The CDR3 nucleotides read TGTGCCAGCCATAACCGTGGGACTAGCGGGAGGGCCTACTACGAGCAGTACTTC. As protein: CASHNRGTSGRAYYEQYF.

This chain links TRBV5-1 with TRBJ2-3; 7 bases are a match to TRBD2. The V gene end was trimmed by 3 bases and the J gene end by 6 bases; junction bases not matched to a gene: 10. The CDR3 totals 15 residues. Germline lookup yields CDR1 SGHRS and CDR2 YFSETQ. The CDR3 bases are TGCGCCAGCAGCTCCCTTCAGCGGGGAACTGATACGCAGTATTTT. It is translated as CASSSLQRGTDTQYF.

The V gene is TRBV10-1, the J gene TRBJ2-2; 7 bases align to TRBD2. CDR3 length: 15 residues. In germline, CDR1 is WNHNN, CDR2 SYGVQD (reference sequence). The V segment lost 2 bases and the J segment 6 bases; nucleotides outside the gene matches: 6. CDR3 DNA sequence: TGCGCCAGCAGTGAGCGCGGGAGAAGTCCCGGGGAGCTGTTTTTT. Translating it yields CASSERGRSPGELFF.